These T cell receptor beta chains were read from a single sample in a study of shared clonotypes between healthy human individuals. Method: immunoSEQ multiplex PCR; TCRdb's copy keeps in-frame clones and lacks some. The sample holds around 2.1 million clones, about 92% seen once. What was sequenced was naive CD8+ T cells from PBMCs. The receptors come from a man in his late teens or twenties in good health. Some clones in this sample may be carry-over from other donors' samples. The CDR3 runs from the conserved cysteine through the conserved F or W. D genes are given only for firm matches. Clone size is stated in some rows and not others, as once, few, many or a class when expanded.

D gene	clone size	V gene	J gene	CDR3 protein	CDR3 DNA
.	.	TRBV4-3	TRBJ2-1	CASSQDEGATYEQFF	TGCGCCAGCAGCCAAGATGAAGGGGCAACCTATGAGCAGTTCTTC
.	.	TRBV7-9	TRBJ2-3	CASSPAPADTQYF	TGTGCCAGCAGCCCGGCCCCAGCCGATACGCAGTATTTT
.	.	TRBV29-1	TRBJ1-5	CSVPNPLEDSSNQPQHF	TGCAGCGTCCCCAACCCCCTGGAGGACAGTAGCAATCAGCCCCAGCATTTT
TRBD1	.	TRBV6-6	TRBJ1-1	CASSSLDRAATEAFF	TGTGCCAGCAGTTCCTTGGACAGGGCAGCCACTGAAGCTTTCTTT
TRBD2	.	TRBV11-2	TRBJ2-5	CASSHSAWTSGDQETQYF	TGTGCCAGCAGCCACTCTGCTTGGACTAGCGGGGATCAAGAGACCCAGTACTTC
.	.	TRBV11-1	TRBJ1-1	CASSLLEGNTEAFF	TGTGCCAGCAGCTTACTGGAGGGGAACACTGAAGCTTTCTTT
.	.	TRBV21-1	TRBJ1-1	CASPVTAGDRALTEAFF	TGTGCCAGCCCTGTCACTGCGGGGGACAGGGCATTGACTGAAGCTTTCTTT
.	.	TRBV13	TRBJ2-3	CASSWGGQTFQDTQYF	TGTGCCAGCAGCTGGGGGGGACAGACCTTCCAAGATACGCAGTATTTT
.	.	TRBV29-1	TRBJ2-7	CSVEMTGAYEQYF	TGCAGCGTTGAAATGACAGGAGCCTACGAGCAGTACTTC
TRBD2	few	TRBV2	TRBJ2-7	CASSESWGLAGYEQYF	TGTGCCAGCAGTGAAAGTTGGGGCCTAGCGGGATACGAGCAGTACTTC
.	.	TRBV15	TRBJ2-1	CATSRDLSPGNEQFF	TGTGCCACCAGCAGAGATCTATCCCCCGGCAATGAGCAGTTCTTC
.	.	TRBV6-5	TRBJ1-1	CASSYSGWQAGEAFF	TGTGCCAGCAGTTACTCAGGGTGGCAGGCCGGTGAAGCTTTCTTT
TRBD2	.	TRBV4-3	TRBJ2-3	CASSQDGGRAQDTQYF	TGCGCCAGCAGCCAAGATGGCGGGAGGGCCCAGGATACGCAGTATTTT
.	.	TRBV19	TRBJ2-3	CASSIWRRGDTQYF	TGTGCCAGTAGTATTTGGCGCCGGGGTGATACGCAGTATTTT
TRBD2	.	TRBV27	TRBJ2-3	CASSPYHAVTGGQDTQYF	TGTGCCAGCAGTCCATACCACGCCGTCACGGGAGGGCAAGATACGCAGTATTTT
.	once	TRBV4-1	TRBJ1-2	CASSQVEAGPIYGYTF	TGCGCCAGCAGCCAAGTAGAGGCAGGTCCCATCTATGGCTACACCTTC
TRBD2	.	TRBV19	TRBJ2-7	CASSTTGGSYEQYF	TGTGCCAGTAGTACGACGGGAGGATCCTACGAGCAGTACTTC
TRBD2	.	TRBV7-8	TRBJ2-2	CASSLGAGVAGELFF	TGTGCCAGCAGCTTAGGAGCGGGAGTAGCCGGGGAGCTGTTTTTT
.	.	TRBV4-3	TRBJ2-6	CASSQDGFSGANVLTF	TGCGCCAGCAGCCAAGATGGGTTCTCTGGGGCCAACGTCCTGACTTTC
.	.	TRBV27	TRBJ2-7	CASSLGTVFGGAAYEQYF	TGTGCCAGCAGTTTAGGTACTGTTTTTGGAGGGGCAGCCTACGAGCAGTACTTC
.	.	TRBV9	TRBJ2-2	CASSPRSGNTGELFF	TGTGCCAGCAGCCCCCGTAGCGGTAACACCGGGGAGCTGTTTTTT
.	.	TRBV19	TRBJ2-1	CASGGKPWNNEQFF	TGTGCCAGTGGGGGGAAACCGTGGAACAATGAGCAGTTCTTC
.	.	TRBV6-1	TRBJ2-3	CASSESITSTDTQYF	TGTGCCAGCAGTGAGAGTATCACTAGCACAGATACGCAGTATTTT
.	.	TRBV11-3	TRBJ2-3	CASSSGTYTDTQYF	TGTGCCAGCAGCTCCGGGACGTACACAGATACGCAGTATTTT